Sequencing of this T cell receptor (beta chain) was carried out in a study of T cell repertoires in cytomegalovirus infection. Overall study: Public TCR beta signature analysis indicated the presence of both CMV infection and matching HLA type.

With respect to this clonotype: Its cognate antigen is unknown.

Study-level points and caveats: Accumulated public TCR beta family frequency recognized individuals carrying CMV together with the relevant HLA. HLA-C-restricted CMV-specific TCR beta clonotypes were dominant in the ex vivo response.

TCRdb passed the reads through MiXCR, listing each CDR3 protein once. Among roughly 720,000 distinct CDR3 sequences listed, about 40% were seen once. The CDR3 is 14 amino acids. V was trimmed by 8 bases and J by 2 bases, leaving 16 bases between them. From germline, CDR1 is LNHDA and CDR2 SQIVND (reference sequence). This receptor was obtained from a human donor in good health (CMV status not recorded). Some clones in this sample may be carry-over from other donors' samples. The sample was PBMCs. This chain joins TRBV19 and TRBJ2-7, with D possibly called TRBD1 or TRBD2 (5 bases each). CDR3 sequence: CASSMGGGPYEQYF. CDR3 in DNA: TGTGCCAGTTCGATGGGTGGGGGACCCTACGAGCAGTACTTC.